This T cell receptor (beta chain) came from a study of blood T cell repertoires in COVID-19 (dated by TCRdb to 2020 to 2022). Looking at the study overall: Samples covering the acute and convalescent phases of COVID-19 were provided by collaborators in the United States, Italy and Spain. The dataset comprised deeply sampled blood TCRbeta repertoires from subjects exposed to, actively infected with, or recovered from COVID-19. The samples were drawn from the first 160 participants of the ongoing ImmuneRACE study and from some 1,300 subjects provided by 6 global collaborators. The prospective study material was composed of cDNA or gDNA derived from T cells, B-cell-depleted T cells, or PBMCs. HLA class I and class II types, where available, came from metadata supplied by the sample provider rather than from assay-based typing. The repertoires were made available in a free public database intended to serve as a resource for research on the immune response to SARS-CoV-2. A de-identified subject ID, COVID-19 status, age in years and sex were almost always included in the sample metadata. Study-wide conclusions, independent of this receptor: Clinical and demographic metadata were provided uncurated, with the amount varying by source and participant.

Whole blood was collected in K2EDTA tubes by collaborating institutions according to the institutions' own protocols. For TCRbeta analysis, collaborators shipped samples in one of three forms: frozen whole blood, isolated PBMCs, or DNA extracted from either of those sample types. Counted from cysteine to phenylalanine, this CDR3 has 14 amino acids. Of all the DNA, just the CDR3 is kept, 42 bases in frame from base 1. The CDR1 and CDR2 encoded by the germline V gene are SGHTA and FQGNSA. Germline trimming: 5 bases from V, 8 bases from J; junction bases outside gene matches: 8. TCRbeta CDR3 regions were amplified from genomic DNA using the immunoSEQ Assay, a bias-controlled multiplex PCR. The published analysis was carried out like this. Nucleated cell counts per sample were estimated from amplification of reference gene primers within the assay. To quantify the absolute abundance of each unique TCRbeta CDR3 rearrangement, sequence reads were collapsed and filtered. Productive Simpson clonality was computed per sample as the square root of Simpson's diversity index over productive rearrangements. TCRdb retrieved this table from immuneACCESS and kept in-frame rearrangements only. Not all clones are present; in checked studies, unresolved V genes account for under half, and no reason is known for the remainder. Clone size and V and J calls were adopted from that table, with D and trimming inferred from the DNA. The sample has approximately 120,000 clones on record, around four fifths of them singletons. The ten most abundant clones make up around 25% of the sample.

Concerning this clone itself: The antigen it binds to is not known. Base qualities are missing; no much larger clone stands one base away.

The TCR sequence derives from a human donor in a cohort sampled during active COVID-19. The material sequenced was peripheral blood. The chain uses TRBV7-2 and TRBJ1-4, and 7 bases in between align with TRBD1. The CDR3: CASSREGAGEKLFF. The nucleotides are TGTGCCAGCAGCCGTGAGGGGGCGGGAGAAAAACTGTTTTTT.